Below, 3 T cell receptor beta chains from the same sample are listed, as sequenced in a study of T cells in Graves' hyperthyroidism and ophthalmopathy. There were TCR beta CDR3 regions amplified from RNA transcripts. The TCR CDR3 was amplified in a first-round RT-PCR using the HTBI primer set. MiXCR was run by TCRdb on the multiplex PCR reads, yielding one entry per CDR3 protein. Of under 350,000 distinct CDR3 sequences listed, 15% to 20% are singletons. The source material was blood. The receptors come from a woman aged 60-75 years with Graves' ophthalmopathy.

This clonotype appeared many times. The V call is TRBV24-1, the J call TRBJ2-1, with 7 nucleotides matching TRBD1. The CDR3 has 14 residues. Per the germline V gene, CDR1 is KGHDR and CDR2 is SFDVKD. Trimming took 4 bases from V and 7 from J; bases not matched to a gene: 6. The CDR3 protein is CATSEPTGSNEQFF. DNA for the CDR3: TGTGCCACCAGTGAGCCGACAGGGTCGAATGAGCAGTTCTTC.

CDR3 sequence: CASSRPGFGPDTQYF. Here the CDR3 DNA reads TGTGCCAGCAGCCGCCCGGGGTTCGGCCCAGATACGCAGTATTTT. This chain links TRBV6-1 with TRBJ2-3, with a possible D match to TRBD2 (5 bases). V was trimmed by 6 bases and J by 4 bases, leaving 17 bases between them. Germline CDR1 and CDR2: MNHNS and SASEGT. The CDR3 extends over 15 amino acids.

The table lists this clonotype with many counts. The V call is TRBV6-1, the J call TRBJ2-3, with 10 bases matching TRBD2. The germline V gene encodes CDR1 MNHNS and CDR2 SASEGT. The CDR3 is made up of 16 amino acids. J gave up 3 bases and V 5 bases, and 8 bases lay outside the gene matches. Here the CDR3 reads CASSPKRGGRTDTQYF. The CDR3 coding sequence is TGTGCCAGCAGTCCCAAGCGGGGGGGCAGGACAGATACGCAGTATTTT.